The 31 T cell receptor beta chains below come from one sample, sequenced in a study of memory CD4+ T cells and cytomegalovirus serostatus. The sort gate was single viable CD3+CD4+CD8-CD45RO+ cells for memory CD4+ T cells. The assay was immunoSEQ multiplex PCR, and TCRdb's table has in-frame clones only and misses some. The sample shows 50,000 to 65,000 clones, over 60% of them seen only once. What was sequenced was memory CD4+ T cells from blood. These receptors originate from an adult in good health and CMV-seropositive.

V usage is TRBV5-1 and J usage is TRBJ1-5, with TRBD1 matching 7 bases. CDR3 size: 13 residues. Germline CDR1 and CDR2: SGHRS and YFSETQ. Losses at the gene ends were 4 bases for V and 2 bases for J; bases not matched to a gene: 0. CDR3 loop: CASSGQGNQPQHF. CDR3 nucleotide sequence: TGCGCCAGCAGCGGACAGGGCAATCAGCCCCAGCATTTT.

The V call is TRBV19, the J call TRBJ2-2; 7 positions agree with TRBD1. The germline CDR1 and CDR2 sequences are LNHDA and SQIVND (reference sequence). The ends lost 6 bases at V and 8 bases at J; junction bases unmatched: 6. The CDR3 totals 13 residues. The CDR3 spells CASSPTGFGELFF. The CDR3 DNA follows: TGTGCCAGTAGCCCGACAGGGTTTGGGGAGCTGTTTTTT. The whole variable domain, filled in from reference TRBV19 and TRBJ2-2, reads DGGITQSPKYLFRKEGQNVTLSCEQNLNHDAMYWYRQDPGQGLRLIYYSQIVNDFQKGDIAEGYSVSREKKESFPLTVTSAQKNPTAFYLCASSPTGFGELFFGEGSRLTVL.

V and J are TRBV6-1 and TRBJ1-3; possibly TRBD1 for D (5 bases). CDR1 and CDR2 from the germline V gene are MNHNS and SASEGT. The CDR3 is 15 amino acids. Deletions cut 6 bases from V and 4 bases from J, with 16 bases between. CDR3 loop: CASREQVVSGNTIYF. CDR3 nucleotide sequence: TGTGCCAGCAGGGAACAGGTTGTCTCAGGAAACACCATATATTTT.

The rearrangement joins TRBV5-6 to TRBJ1-2, with TRBD1 matching over 10 bases. The CDR3 runs to 14 residues. J was trimmed by 2 bases and V by 4 bases; bases with no gene match: 2. Germline CDR1 reads SGHDT; CDR2 reads YYEEEE. The chain's CDR3 is CASSRDRGNYGYTF. The DNA for the CDR3 is TGTGCCAGCAGCCGGGACAGGGGAAACTATGGCTACACCTTC.

This sequence joins TRBV28 and TRBJ2-3; TRBD2 is a possible D gene (5 bases). With 6 bases removed from V and 6 bases from J, the gap between germline ends came to 16 bases. Germline lookup yields CDR1 MDHEN and CDR2 SYDVKM. This CDR3 is built from 14 residues. CDR3 DNA: TGTGCCAGCAGACATCTGGACTCTCGGGATACGCAGTATTTT. This encodes CASRHLDSRDTQYF. Full variable domain (outside the CDR3, taken from reference TRBV28 and TRBJ2-3): DVKVTQSSRYLVKRTGEKVFLECVQDMDHENMFWYRQDPGLGLRLIYFSYDVKMKEKGDIPEGYSVSREKKERFSLILESASTNQTSMYLCASRHLDSRDTQYFGPGTRLTVL.

The rearrangement joins TRBV5-1 to TRBJ2-3; the D gene could be TRBD1 or TRBD2 (5 bases each). CDR1 and CDR2 from the germline V gene are SGHRS and YFSETQ. V lost 5 bases and J lost 2, with 15 bases in between. The CDR3 extends over 15 amino acids. The CDR3 loop reads CASSLGRQPTDTQYF. The DNA of the CDR3 is TGCGCCAGCAGTCTAGGGAGACAGCCCACAGATACGCAGTATTTT.

J is TRBJ2-1 and V is TRBV15; 7 positions agree with TRBD2. Trimming removed 1 base from V and 12 bases from J; junction bases left unmatched: 12. Germline V gene lookup returns CDR1 LNHNV and CDR2 YYDKDF (reference sequence). The CDR3 sequence is 15 residues long. DNA of the CDR3: TGTGCCACCAGCAGAGTAGGGACTACTACGGGCGGGCAGTTCTTC. It yields the protein CATSRVGTTTGGQFF.

V usage is TRBV7-2 and J usage is TRBJ2-1; maybe TRBD2 (5 bases). V lost 7 bases, J lost 5 bases, and 12 bases lay in between. Germline assignment: CDR1 SGHTA and CDR2 FQGNSA. This CDR3 comprises 13 residues. CDR3 in amino acids: CASKEEVHNEQFF. CDR3 nucleotide sequence: TGTGCCAGCAAGGAGGAAGTCCACAATGAGCAGTTCTTC.

J is TRBJ1-2 and V is TRBV30, with a tentative D call TRBD1 (5 bases). There are 11 residues in the CDR3. The V gene's germline CDR1 is GTSNPN and CDR2 SVGIG (reference sequence). The V end lost 2 bases, the J end lost 8 bases, and 9 bases lay between the germline ends. The CDR3 DNA sequence: TGTGCCTGGAGTCCAGGGACGGGCTACACCTTC. It codes for CAWSPGTGYTF.

This clone was picked up a small number of times. This rearrangement joins TRBV15 to TRBJ1-1; 7 positions agree with TRBD1. Looked up from germline, CDR1 is LNHNV and CDR2 is YYDKDF (reference sequence). J was trimmed by 2 bases and V by 8 bases; bases with no gene match: 5. The CDR3 runs to 13 residues. CDR3 region: CATQAGGNTEAFF. CDR3 in DNA: TGTGCCACCCAAGCAGGGGGAAACACTGAAGCTTTCTTT.

This clone has only one observation. The rearrangement uses TRBV28 and TRBJ2-2; tentative D call: TRBD2 (5 bases). The germline gives CDR1 MDHEN, CDR2 SYDVKM. This CDR3 has 15 residues. Deletions cut 6 bases from V and 3 bases from J, with 14 bases between. The CDR3, as DNA: TGTGCCAGCAGCCTCCGAGAGAGGGACACCGGGGAGCTGTTTTTT. Encoded protein: CASSLRERDTGELFF.

This chain links TRBV19 with TRBJ2-1; possible D gene TRBD2, 5 bases. V lost 4 bases to trimming and J lost 10 bases, with 14 bases between them. The germline V gene has CDR1 LNHDA and CDR2 SQIVND (reference sequence). CDR3 length: 13 residues. The DNA for the CDR3 is TGTGCCAGTAGTAGGGAGCCGCTCGGGGAGCAGTTCTTC. Its translation is CASSREPLGEQFF.

This clone turned up a few times. V and J are TRBV5-1 and TRBJ1-2; the match to TRBD1 covers 7 bases. Germline V gene data show CDR1 as SGHRS and CDR2 as YFSETQ. V lost 5 bases to trimming and J lost 5 bases; unmatched junction nucleotides: 9. This CDR3 has 14 amino acids. The CDR3 DNA is TGCGCCAGCAGTAAGGAGACAGGGCAATATGGCTACACCTTC. Translation gives CASSKETGQYGYTF.

The chain is built from TRBV11-3 and TRBJ2-1; D remains ambiguous. Trimming cost V 2 bases and J 9 bases, with 2 bases left between them. Germline CDR1 SGHNT, CDR2 YENEEA. The CDR3 has 10 residues. The CDR3 DNA is TGTGCCAGCAGCTTATTTGAGCAGTTCTTC. This translates into CASSLFEQFF.

The rearrangement uses TRBV2 and TRBJ2-2, with D perhaps TRBD1 (5 bases). The V end lost 5 bases, the J end lost 4 bases, and 14 bases lay between the germline ends. CDR3 length equals 15 residues. CDR1 is SNHLY, CDR2 FYNNEI, per germline. The DNA of the CDR3 is TGTGCCAGCAGTCGCAACGACAGAGGCACCGGGGAGCTGTTTTTT. Translated, it gives CASSRNDRGTGELFF.

J is TRBJ2-1 and V is TRBV19; TRBD2 agrees at 12 bases. J lost 8 bases, V lost 5 bases, and 13 bases had no gene match. Germline CDR1 is LNHDA and CDR2 is SQIVND (reference sequence). There are 17 residues in the CDR3. This CDR3 is CASSQWASGRGVDEQFF. The DNA for the CDR3 is TGTGCCAGTAGTCAATGGGCTAGCGGGAGGGGGGTGGATGAGCAGTTCTTC.

A note on this clone: Different DNA sequences within this sample yield the same CDR3. The chain joins TRBV29-1 to TRBJ1-5; D is undetermined. Trimming cost V 4 bases and J 1 base, with 5 bases left between them. The CDR3 is 12 amino acids. From germline, CDR1 is SQVTM and CDR2 ANQGSEA. The CDR3 reads CSVGGSNQPQHF. Written as DNA, the CDR3 is TGCAGCGTTGGCGGGAGCAATCAGCCCCAGCATTTT.

This clone showed up just once. The chain uses TRBV10-3 and TRBJ1-1, with D tentatively TRBD1 (6 bases). CDR1 and CDR2 (germline): ENHRY, SYGVKD. V lost 0 bases, J lost 3 bases, and 11 bases lay in between. This CDR3 spans 15 amino acids. The CDR3 reads CAISESGRGHTEAFF. DNA of the CDR3: TGTGCCATCAGTGAGTCGGGCAGGGGCCACACTGAAGCTTTCTTT.

The V call is TRBV19, the J call TRBJ1-2; unclear D gene. The V and J ends lost 7 bases and 4 bases respectively, with 10 bases between them. The CDR3 consists of 12 residues. Germline lookup yields CDR1 LNHDA and CDR2 SQIVND (reference sequence). The CDR3 DNA reads as TGTGCCAGTACGCAGGAGAGCTATGGCTACACCTTC. As protein: CASTQESYGYTF. Filled out from reference TRBV19 and TRBJ1-2, the complete variable domain reads DGGITQSPKYLFRKEGQNVTLSCEQNLNHDAMYWYRQDPGQGLRLIYYSQIVNDFQKGDIAEGYSVSREKKESFPLTVTSAQKNPTAFYLCASTQESYGYTFGSGTRLTVV.

The chain has TRBV5-1 and TRBJ1-4, with D perhaps TRBD1 (6 bases). With 3 bases removed from V and 4 bases from J, the gap between germline ends came to 13 bases. The CDR3 runs to 15 residues. CDR1 and CDR2 from the germline V gene are SGHRS and YFSETQ. CDR3 region: CASSSQGGVNEKLFF. For the CDR3, the DNA is TGCGCCAGCAGCTCCCAAGGGGGGGTTAATGAAAAACTGTTTTTT.

This rearrangement joins TRBV11-3 to TRBJ2-1; 9 bases line up with TRBD2. The CDR3 runs 15 residues. Germline assignment: CDR1 SGHNT and CDR2 YENEEA. V gave up 5 bases and J gave up 8 bases; unmatched junction bases: 10. CDR3 nucleotides: TGTGCCAGCAGCCCCGGGACTAGCAAGCCGGATGAGCAGTTCTTC. Translating gives CASSPGTSKPDEQFF.

The J gene is TRBJ1-1, the V gene TRBV6-5; D possibly corresponds to TRBD1 (6 bases). The V gene lost 7 bases and the J gene lost 8 bases, with 23 bases spanning the gap. The germline gives CDR1 MNHEY, CDR2 SVGAGI. The CDR3 runs 15 residues. The CDR3 DNA follows: TGTGCCAGCACCCCACACGGGACACCCAGAGGGGAAGCTTTCTTT. This gives the protein CASTPHGTPRGEAFF.

The chain uses TRBV18 and TRBJ1-6; D is possibly TRBD1 (5 bases). CDR3 length equals 15 residues. The germline V gene has CDR1 KGHSH and CDR2 LQKENI. The V end was cut by 3 bases, the J end by 7 bases, with 13 bases between. The CDR3 nucleotides read TGTGCCAGCTCACCGGCAATAGGGGAAAATTCACCCCTCCACTTT. The encoded protein is CASSPAIGENSPLHF.

The chain uses TRBV6-5 and TRBJ1-1, with D possibly being TRBD1 (6 bases). The CDR3 length is 16 residues. Trimming cost V 2 bases and J 3 bases, with 16 bases left between them. CDR1 and CDR2 from the germline V gene are MNHEY and SVGAGI. In nucleotides, the CDR3 is TGTGCCAGCAGTTACGGTGGGGGCACCGTGCACACTGAAGCTTTCTTT. Its protein is CASSYGGGTVHTEAFF.

V and J are TRBV27 and TRBJ2-7; D is unclear. Germline CDR1 is MNHEY and CDR2 is SMNVEV (reference sequence). The CDR3 extends over 17 amino acids. The V and J ends lost 3 bases and 5 bases respectively, with 23 bases between them. The CDR3 loop is CASSFLGPQVRPDEQYF. CDR3 sequence (DNA): TGTGCCAGCAGTTTCCTCGGGCCCCAGGTGAGGCCGGACGAGCAGTACTTC.

The J gene is TRBJ1-1, the V gene TRBV28; unclear D gene. The CDR3 has 12 amino acids. V was cut by 10 bases and J by 1 base, with 10 bases left in between. Germline V lookup: CDR1 MDHEN, CDR2 SYDVKM. The CDR3 sequence: CATVRQNTEAFF. The CDR3, as DNA: TGTGCCACCGTACGTCAGAACACTGAAGCTTTCTTT.

CDR3 DNA sequence: TGTGCCAGCAGCCCCGGGGGCCCCAGCAATCAGCCCCAGCATTTT. This gives the protein CASSPGGPSNQPQHF. The V call is TRBV7-9, the J call TRBJ1-5; D perhaps matches TRBD1 (6 bases). The germline gives CDR1 SEHNR, CDR2 FQNEAQ (reference sequence). This CDR3 has 15 amino acids. V was cut by 5 bases and J by 1 base, with 12 bases left in between.

The chain couples TRBV7-2 to TRBJ2-5; weak D call: TRBD2 (5 bases). V was trimmed by 1 base and J by 5 bases, leaving 14 bases between them. The CDR3 has 15 residues. CDR1 SGHTA and CDR2 FQGNSA come from the germline V gene. The CDR3 loop is CASSLGGRVGETQYF. The CDR3 coding sequence is TGTGCCAGCAGCTTAGGCGGGCGGGTTGGGGAGACCCAGTACTTC.

The rearrangement links TRBV6-5 to TRBJ1-2; a weak D match, TRBD1 (6 bases). The CDR3 runs to 12 residues. In germline, CDR1 is MNHEY, CDR2 SVGAGI. Trimming stripped 11 bases from V and 4 bases from J, with 14 bases between. DNA of the CDR3: TGTGCCGCCGCCACAGGGAGCTATGGCTACACCTTC. Its protein is CAAATGSYGYTF.

The CDR3 region is CASSWQGGSEKLFF. The CDR3 DNA reads TGTGCCAGCAGTTGGCAAGGGGGAAGTGAAAAACTGTTTTTT. The rearrangement joins TRBV6-6 to TRBJ1-4, with TRBD1 as a possible D gene (6 bases). Between the trimmed V and J ends, which lost 4 bases and 7 bases, there was a span of 13 bases. Germline values: CDR1 MNHNY, CDR2 SVGAGI (reference sequence). This CDR3 has 14 residues.

This clone was observed once. The chain recombines TRBV30 with TRBJ2-3; maybe TRBD2 (6 bases). The CDR3 sequence is 12 residues long. Germline V gene data show CDR1 as GTSNPN and CDR2 as SVGIG (reference sequence). V was pared by 3 bases and J by 9 bases, with 13 bases between. CDR3 region: CAWSRRLETQYF. Here the CDR3 DNA reads TGTGCCTGGAGCCGACGACTAGAAACGCAGTATTTT.